This TCR beta chain was identified in a study of T cell repertoires in cytomegalovirus infection. TCRdb re-derived calls from the reads in MiXCR, one entry per CDR3 protein. The data show more than 150,000 distinct CDR3 sequences, about 21% seen once. Looked up from germline, CDR1 is LNHNV and CDR2 is YYDKDF (reference sequence). The CDR3 runs to 16 residues. V lost 1 base, J lost 6 bases, and 16 bases lay in between. This clonotype was seen only a few times. The J gene is TRBJ2-1, the V gene TRBV15; maybe TRBD1 (5 bases). This clonotype was sampled from a human donor in good health (CMV status not recorded). Some clones in this sample may be carry-over from other donors' samples. Sample: PBMCs. The CDR3 DNA reads TGTGCCACCAGCAGAGTTGCCTACCCCAGGGCCAATGAGCAGTTCTTC. This translates into CATSRVAYPRANEQFF.